One TCR beta chain is described in this entry. Amplification used 60 Vbeta primers and 13 Jbeta primers. Profiled with immunoSEQ multiplex PCR; TCRdb holds only in-frame clones, not every one. Altogether about 250,000 clones are present, 80% being singletons, with the ten largest covering about 0.28%. V lost 8 bases and J lost 3, with 13 bases in between. The CDR3 runs 13 residues. Germline V lookup: CDR1 SGHRS, CDR2 YFSETQ. The entry originates in a study of cytomegalovirus exposure and HLA in healthy donors. The chain has TRBV5-1 and TRBJ2-3; maybe TRBD1 (5 bases). This sequence was found in a girl aged 2 to 9 in good health and CMV-seronegative. Sample: PBMCs. Written as DNA, the CDR3 is TGCGCCAGTTTCAGAAGGGGTACAGATACGCAGTATTTT. It encodes CASFRRGTDTQYF. Using reference TRBV5-1 and TRBJ2-3 for the parts outside the CDR3, the full variable domain is KAGVTQTPRYLIKTRGQQVTLSCSPISGHRSVSWYQQTPGQGLQFLFEYFSETQRNKGNFPGRFSGRQFSNSRSEMNVSTLELGDSALYLCASFRRGTDTQYFGPGTRLTVL.